The 15 T cell receptor beta chains listed next were all sequenced from one sample in a study of T cell repertoires in aging, cancer and after chemotherapy. Amplification of TCR beta used genomic DNA extracted from peripheral blood. TRB rearrangements spanning V, D and J were amplified using mixed TRB-A/B primers. MiXCR, applied by TCRdb to the multiplex PCR reads, yields one record per CDR3 protein. The sample consists of some 19,000 distinct CDR3 sequences, around 38% of them appearing once. Input material: blood. The receptors shown here come from a human donor with a solid tumor.

This clonotype was seen only once. CDR3 region: CASSSTGTVSSYNSPLHF. CDR3 DNA: TGTGCCAGCAGTAGCACCGGGACAGTGAGCTCCTATAATTCACCCCTCCACTTT. The chain carries TRBV6-5 and TRBJ1-6, with TRBD1 matching over 7 bases. J gave up 0 bases and V 5 bases, and 10 bases lay outside the gene matches. Germline CDR1 MNHEY, CDR2 SVGAGI. The CDR3 consists of 18 residues.

The J gene is TRBJ2-7, the V gene TRBV6-2 or TRBV6-3; either TRBD1 or TRBD2 may supply D (5 bases each). Germline V gene data show CDR1 as MNHEY and CDR2 as SVGEGT. This CDR3 comprises 13 residues. Trimming shortened V by 6 bases and J by 2 bases, and 11 bases separated the two germline ends. The DNA for the CDR3 is TGTGCCAGCAGCCGGGACGCTACCTACGAGCAGTACTTC. Residues: CASSRDATYEQYF.

This clonotype is categorized as medium-sized. The chain employs TRBV19 and TRBJ2-3; 12 positions match TRBD1. The CDR3 contains 15 residues. V lost 7 bases, J lost 7 bases, and 9 bases stayed unmatched. Germline V CDR1 and CDR2: LNHDA, SQIVND (reference sequence). CDR3 in DNA: TGTGCCAGTACCGACCCGGGACAGGGGGCGAATACGCAGTATTTT. This gives the protein CASTDPGQGANTQYF.

The chain joins TRBV5-6 to TRBJ2-3; 13 bases are a match to TRBD2. CDR3 size: 18 residues. The germline V gene has CDR1 SGHDT and CDR2 YYEEEE. Germline trimming cut 4 bases from V and 0 bases from J; bases unmatched to any gene: 8. CDR3 sequence (DNA): TGTGCCAGCAGCCCGGGACTAGCGGGAAGAGCTAGCACAGATACGCAGTATTTT. Its protein is CASSPGLAGRASTDTQYF. The whole variable domain, filled in from reference TRBV5-6 and TRBJ2-3, reads DAGVTQSPTHLIKTRGQQVTLRCSPKSGHDTVSWYQQALGQGPQFIFQYYEEEERQRGNFPDRFSGHQFPNYSSELNVNALLLGDSALYLCASSPGLAGRASTDTQYFGPGTRLTVL.

V gene TRBV15 combines with J gene TRBJ2-5; D perhaps matches TRBD2 (5 bases). The CDR3 totals 14 residues. V lost 7 bases to trimming and J lost 3 bases, with 15 bases between them. The germline CDR1 and CDR2 sequences are LNHNV and YYDKDF (reference sequence). CDR3 bases: TGTGCCACCACCGGGGTGGATAGGAAAGAGACCCAGTACTTC. This translates into CATTGVDRKETQYF.

The sample holds a few counts of this clonotype. This chain connects TRBV4-2 to TRBJ2-2; 12 bases fit TRBD2. CDR3 size: 20 residues. V shed 1 base, J shed 3 bases, and the junction held 12 bases outside the gene matches. Germline V gives CDR1 LGHNA, CDR2 YNFKEQ. This CDR3 is CASSQGDWTSGKSDTGELFF. In DNA form, the CDR3 reads TGTGCCAGCAGCCAAGGGGATTGGACTAGCGGGAAGAGCGACACCGGGGAGCTGTTTTTT.

The gene calls are TRBV10-3 and TRBJ1-2; 10 bases align to TRBD1. The CDR3 length is 17 residues. V lost 4 bases and J lost 2; bases outside the gene matches: 10. CDR1 is ENHRY and CDR2 is SYGVKD in the germline V gene. Here the CDR3 reads CAISAHPVGQGNYGYTF. DNA for the CDR3: TGTGCCATCAGTGCGCACCCAGTGGGACAGGGGAACTATGGCTACACCTTC.

The chain carries TRBV7-9 and TRBJ2-1, with D maybe TRBD2 (5 bases). V dropped 3 bases and J dropped 7 bases, with 13 bases sitting between them. Per germline, CDR1 SEHNR and CDR2 FQNEAQ (reference sequence). This CDR3 has 14 residues. Here the CDR3 reads CASSFELVLNEQFF. CDR3 nucleotide sequence: TGTGCCAGCAGCTTCGAACTAGTCTTGAATGAGCAGTTCTTC.

The chain uses TRBV6-5 and TRBJ1-3; 7 bases are shared with TRBD1. The CDR3 is made up of 17 amino acids. J lost 1 base, V lost 6 bases, and 12 bases had no gene match. Germline V gives CDR1 MNHEY, CDR2 SVGAGI. The CDR3 nucleotides read TGTGCCAGCAGACAGGGGCAGGGACGAGGGTCTGGAAACACCATATATTTT. As protein: CASRQGQGRGSGNTIYF.

The V gene is TRBV30, the J gene TRBJ1-1, with D tentatively TRBD1 (6 bases). Germline-derived CDR1 and CDR2 are GTSNPN and SVGIG (reference sequence). This CDR3 region has 13 residues. Trimming cost V 8 bases and J 7 bases, with 20 bases left between them. CDR3 bases: TGTGCCCTTTTACCTAACAGGGCTCGTGAAGCTTTCTTT. This gives the protein CALLPNRAREAFF.

This clonotype ranks as medium-sized. The CDR3 loop is CASSPPGINEQFF. In nucleotides, the CDR3 is TGTGCCAGTAGTCCCCCAGGAATCAATGAGCAGTTCTTC. The chain links TRBV19 to TRBJ2-1; no firm D call. Germline V gene lookup returns CDR1 LNHDA and CDR2 SQIVND (reference sequence). The CDR3 totals 13 residues. V was pared by 5 bases and J by 6 bases, with 11 bases between.

In this sample, this clonotype is medium-sized. The V and J genes are TRBV27 and TRBJ1-5; 8 bases match TRBD1. The CDR3 sequence is 15 residues long. After removal of 6 bases from V and 4 bases from J, the junction contained 8 bases not matched to a gene. CDR1 and CDR2 from the germline V gene are MNHEY and SMNVEV (reference sequence). The CDR3 spells CASSIGQGANQPQHF. In nucleotides, the CDR3 is TGTGCCAGCAGCATTGGACAGGGTGCAAATCAGCCCCAGCATTTT.

This clonotype was seen only a few times. V and J are TRBV13 and TRBJ1-3; D not certain. The CDR3 is made up of 15 amino acids. V lost 3 bases and J 3 bases, leaving 12 bases between the germline ends. Germline assignment: CDR1 PRHDT and CDR2 FYEKMQ (reference sequence). The CDR3 bases are TGTGCCAGCAGCTTTCCGGGTTCGGGTGGAAACACCATATATTTT. The encoded protein is CASSFPGSGGNTIYF.

The CDR3: CASSSTSGEDTQYF. CDR3 coding DNA: TGTGCCAGCAGCTCCACGTCGGGAGAAGATACGCAGTATTTT. This chain uses TRBV7-2 with TRBJ2-3, with D possibly being TRBD2 (6 bases). CDR1 and CDR2 (germline): SGHTA, FQGNSA. The CDR3 length is 14 residues. V lost 4 bases to trimming and J lost 5 bases, with 13 bases between them. The whole variable domain, filled in from reference TRBV7-2 and TRBJ2-3, reads GAGVSQSPSNKVTEKGKDVELRCDPISGHTALYWYRQSLGQGLEFLIYFQGNSAPDKSGLPSDRFSAERTGGSVSTLTIQRTQQEDSAVYLCASSSTSGEDTQYFGPGTRLTVL.

The chain is built from TRBV6-5 and TRBJ2-7; no clear D. Per germline, CDR1 MNHEY and CDR2 SVGAGI. The CDR3 has 15 amino acids. The V end was cut by 5 bases, the J end by 6 bases, with 20 bases between. The CDR3: CASSEPKGRVGEQYF. The CDR3 region has the DNA TGTGCCAGCAGTGAGCCCAAGGGAAGGGTCGGCGAGCAGTACTTC.